This TCR beta chain appears in the sequencing data of a study of T cells in Graves' hyperthyroidism and ophthalmopathy. Amplified regions were TCR beta CDR3 sequences from RNA transcripts. A set of HTBI primers served as the primers for a first-round RT-PCR of the TCR CDR3. TCRdb processed the multiplex PCR reads anew with MiXCR; each CDR3 protein has one entry. Counted here are about 580,000 distinct CDR3 sequences, approximately 14% occurring once; the ten biggest clones make up roughly 5.5%. Patients aged 18 to 65 with hyperthyroidism were newly diagnosed, with duration under 2 months. The study left out patients who had uncontrolled infection, other autoimmune disease, pregnancy or lactation. Germline loops: CDR1 SNHLY, CDR2 FYNNEI. The CDR3 is 12 residues long. Trimming removed 11 bases from V and 4 bases from J, with 14 bases in between. This clonotype appeared many times.

The source of this sequence is a woman in her thirties with Graves' hyperthyroidism that later progressed to Graves' ophthalmopathy. The sample taken for sequencing was blood. V usage is TRBV2 and J usage is TRBJ1-2, with D possibly being TRBD1 (5 bases). The CDR3 loop is CARLTQGYGYTF. In DNA form, the CDR3 reads TGTGCCCGACTAACCCAGGGCTATGGCTACACCTTC.